This TCR beta chain is from a study of lymphopenia after photon versus proton radiotherapy. Study-wide results and limits: Proton therapy kept repertoires fairly stable, unlike photons, which gained effector/memory cells. Post-nadir diversity loss with photons came from oligoclonal expansion, particularly CD8+ Temra cells.

The CDR3 covers 14 residues. Germline V gene data show CDR1 as SNHLY and CDR2 as FYNNEI. V shed 5 bases and J shed 6 bases, with 15 bases lying between them. Comment on this clone: Its antigen is not known.

The protocol was immunoSEQ multiplex PCR, while the TCRdb copy is restricted to in-frame clones and leaves out a portion. The table includes fewer than 25,000 clones, 75% to 90% detected once. The sample in question was peripheral blood, obtained from a patient treated with proton-based radiotherapy. The chain combines TRBV2 with TRBJ2-3, with no clear D. The TCR comes from an elderly man with esophageal cancer. Written as DNA, the CDR3 is TGTGCCAGCAGTAGTCGATCCCCGGCGGATACGCAGTATTTT. Translation: CASSSRSPADTQYF. The complete variable domain, with remaining parts taken from reference TRBV2 and TRBJ2-3, reads EPEVTQTPSHQVTQMGQEVILRCVPISNHLYFYWYRQILGQKVEFLVSFYNNEISEKSEIFDDQFSVERPDGSNFTLKIRSTKLEDSAMYFCASSSRSPADTQYFGPGTRLTVL.